A selection of T cell receptor beta chains follows, all from one sample in a study of T cells in Graves' hyperthyroidism and ophthalmopathy. MiXCR, applied by TCRdb to the multiplex PCR reads, yields one record per CDR3 protein. The sample has around 530,000 distinct CDR3 sequences; more than 15% are singletons. The sample comprised blood. All receptors come from a woman between 18 and 29 years old with Graves' ophthalmopathy. Both conserved end residues are part of each CDR3. D genes are given only for firm matches. Clone size appears in some rows only: once, few, many, or a class for an expanded clone.

j_call v_call clone_size d_call cdr3_nt cdr3_aa
TRBJ2-1 TRBV6-1 few TRBD1 TGTGCCAGCACTAGGGACAGGGTCTACAATGAGCAGTTCTTC CASTRDRVYNEQFF
TRBJ1-2 TRBV7-2 many NA TGTGCCAGCGGGGCTGGGGATGGCTACACCTTC CASGAGDGYTF
TRBJ2-7 TRBV10-3 NA NA TGTGCCATCAGTGCCCTAGGGGACGAGCAGTACTTC CAISALGDEQYF
TRBJ1-1 TRBV5-4 NA TRBD1 TGTGCCAGCAGCTCTAAGACAGGGTCCACTGAAGCTTTCTTT CASSSKTGSTEAFF
TRBJ2-3 TRBV3-1 many TRBD1 TGTGCCAGCAGTGGGGGACAGGTAATCAGTACGCAGTATTTT CASSGGQVISTQYF
TRBJ2-1 TRBV10-3 NA NA TGTGCCGCCGTCAGCTCCTACAATGAGCAGTTCTTC CAAVSSYNEQFF
TRBJ2-5 TRBV14 NA TRBD2 TGTGCCAGCAGCCAAGATAGCGGGAGAATAGAGACCCAGTACTTC CASSQDSGRIETQYF
TRBJ2-7 TRBV6-2/TRBV6-3 many TRBD2 TGTGCCAGCGTCCGCGGGAGGGCGGGCGAGCAGTACTTC CASVRGRAGEQYF
TRBJ2-1 TRBV29-1 few NA TGCAGCGTTGCGGGGAACAATGAGCAGTTCTTC CSVAGNNEQFF
TRBJ1-2 TRBV2 many TRBD1 TGTGCCAGCAGTGACGCCGGACAGGGGGCTGAAGGCTACACCTTC CASSDAGQGAEGYTF
TRBJ1-1 TRBV7-9 few TRBD1 TGTGCCAGCAGCCCCGGACAGGGGGGAGTCGCGAACACTGAAGCTTTCTTT CASSPGQGGVANTEAFF
TRBJ1-5 TRBV19 few NA TGTGCCAGTAGTGACCCTAATCAGCCCCAGCATTTT CASSDPNQPQHF
TRBJ1-1 TRBV9 few NA TGTGCCAGCAGCCCCAAGGCAGGTAGGAACACTGAAGCTTTCTTT CASSPKAGRNTEAFF
TRBJ2-4 TRBV30 many NA TGTGCCTGGAGTGAGCGCCTAGCCAAAAACATTCAGTACTTC CAWSERLAKNIQYF
TRBJ1-3 TRBV28 NA NA TGTGCCAGCAGTCATGACTCACGCTCTGGAAACACCATATATTTT CASSHDSRSGNTIYF
TRBJ2-2 TRBV28 NA NA TGTGCCAGCGTAACGGGAACCGGGGAGCTGTTTTTT CASVTGTGELFF
TRBJ1-1 TRBV10-3 few NA TGTGCCATCAGTGACCGGGAAGGCAACACTGAAGCTTTCTTT CAISDREGNTEAFF
TRBJ2-6 TRBV27 many NA TGTGCCAGCAGTTTCTCCCCTGGGGCCAACGTCCTGACTTTC CASSFSPGANVLTF
TRBJ1-1 TRBV7-9 few TRBD1 TGTGCCAGCAGCTTGGCGACAGGGGCTACCACTGAAGCTTTCTTT CASSLATGATTEAFF
TRBJ2-2 TRBV5-1 many TRBD2 TGCGCCAGCAGCTTGACTAGCGGGCCTACCGGGGAGCTGTTTTTT CASSLTSGPTGELFF
TRBJ1-4 TRBV20-1 once NA TGCAGTGCTACCCGGGACGCAACTAATGAAAAACTGCTTTTT CSATRDATNEKLLF
TRBJ2-3 TRBV3-1 many TRBD2 TGTGCCAGCGTAGCGGGGGGTACAGATACGCAGTATTTT CASVAGGTDTQYF
TRBJ2-7 TRBV30 many NA TGTGCCTGGAGTGTACTAGGGGGGAGCGAGCAGTACTTC CAWSVLGGSEQYF
TRBJ2-1 TRBV6-2/TRBV6-3 many NA TGTGCCAGCAGTTACGGGCTCTACAATGAGCAGTTCTTC CASSYGLYNEQFF
TRBJ2-3 TRBV9 NA NA TGTGCCAGCAGCCCCGGGTGGGGGAACCCCGCGACAGATACGCAGTATTTT CASSPGWGNPATDTQYF
TRBJ2-2 TRBV15 few TRBD1 TGTGCCACCAGCAGAGATCCTGCAGGGGGTAGCACCGGGGAGCTGTTTTTT CATSRDPAGGSTGELFF
TRBJ2-3 TRBV20-1 many TRBD2 TGCAGTGCTAGTAGCGGGGGGGCAGGTGCAGATACGCAGTATTTT CSASSGGAGADTQYF
TRBJ2-1 TRBV5-5 NA NA TGTGCCAGCAGCCTCGAATTGATCGGACAGAGGTTCTTC CASSLELIGQRFF
TRBJ2-1 TRBV20-1 few TRBD2 TGCAGTGCCCTAACTCTAGCGGGACTCAATGAGCAGTTCTTC CSALTLAGLNEQFF
TRBJ2-5 TRBV3-1 NA TRBD1 TGTGCCAGCAGCCAAGACAGGGGGCCAGAGGCCCAGTACTTC CASSQDRGPEAQYF
TRBJ2-7 TRBV7-8 many NA TGTGCCAGCAGCCAAGGCCGAGGCGGCTCCTACGAGCAGTACTTC CASSQGRGGSYEQYF
TRBJ2-3 TRBV7-9 many TRBD1 TGTGCCAGCAGCTCAATCAGGGGGCGCGGGGCCCCAGATACGCAGTATTTT CASSSIRGRGAPDTQYF
TRBJ2-7 TRBV10-3 few TRBD2 TGTGCCATCTCAGGACTAGAGAGACCGGGCCCGCGGGAGCAGTACTTC CAISGLERPGPREQYF
TRBJ2-1 TRBV27 many NA TGTGCCAGCAGTTTACAGGGGGCGCGCGGGGGCAATGAGCAGTTCTTC CASSLQGARGGNEQFF
TRBJ2-7 TRBV7-9 many NA TGTGCCAGCGTCGACAGCACCTCCTACGAGCAGTACTTC CASVDSTSYEQYF
TRBJ2-3 TRBV10-3 many TRBD1 TGTGCCATCAGCGTCGACAGGGGGCGGCCAGATACGCAGTATTTT CAISVDRGRPDTQYF
TRBJ2-7 TRBV20-1 many TRBD2 TGCAGTGCTAGAGAGCCTAGGGGAGGGAGGGGAAGCGAGCAGTACTTC CSAREPRGGRGSEQYF
TRBJ1-1 TRBV30 many NA TGTGCCTGGAAGGGGGTAGAGTACACTGAAGCTTTCTTT CAWKGVEYTEAFF
TRBJ1-2 TRBV28 once TRBD1 TGTGCCAGTAACAGGGGGCTTAACTATGGCTACACCTTC CASNRGLNYGYTF
TRBJ1-2 TRBV18 few NA TGTGCCAGCTCACCACCGTCCGGCCGACCCTATGGCTACACCTTC CASSPPSGRPYGYTF
TRBJ1-4 TRBV28 NA NA TGTGCCAGCAGCCGCCCGAGGGGTTCTGGGGAAAAACTGTTTTTT CASSRPRGSGEKLFF
TRBJ2-1 TRBV19 NA TRBD2 TGTGCCAGTAGTATAGTCGGATTGGGCGGGAGGCGGGCCGCCTCCTACAATGAGCAGTTCTTC CASSIVGLGGRRAASYNEQFF
TRBJ2-7 TRBV11-2 many NA TGTGCCAGCAGCTTAGGGGCAGATTACGAGCAGTACTTC CASSLGADYEQYF
TRBJ2-1 TRBV19 NA NA TGTGCCAGTACCAGGGAGACTTCCTACAATGAGCAGTTCTTC CASTRETSYNEQFF
TRBJ1-2 TRBV7-9 NA NA TGTGCCAGCAGCTTAGCCGAAGCGGGCTACACCTTC CASSLAEAGYTF